The 2 T cell receptor beta chains presented below share a single source sample, sequenced in a study of shared T cell receptors in the human thymus. TCRdb keeps only in-frame clones here, not all; method: immunoSEQ multiplex PCR. The data contain about 660,000 clones, approximately 89% of them singletons. This sample also belongs to another study, concerning human thymus T cells.

Specimen: thymocytes. These receptors came from a boy in the first two years of life with a congenital heart defect.

The V and J genes are TRBV7-9 and TRBJ1-6; D uncertain. The germline V gene has CDR1 SEHNR and CDR2 FQNEAQ (reference sequence). The CDR3 contains 16 residues. Trimming cost V 5 bases and J 1 base, with 12 bases left between them. This CDR3 is CASSITHRSYNSPLHF. The CDR3 DNA reads as TGTGCCAGCAGCATTACGCATCGGTCCTATAATTCACCCCTCCACTTT.

A remark on this clone: The sample carries other DNA sequences with the same CDR3. The gene calls are TRBV5-1 and TRBJ1-3, with D perhaps matching TRBD1 (5 bases). The germline gives CDR1 SGHRS, CDR2 YFSETQ. This CDR3 has 15 residues. V gave up 0 bases and J gave up 0 bases, with 7 bases separating them. CDR3 sequence: CASSLDRSSGNTIYF. CDR3 nucleotides: TGCGCCAGCAGCTTGGACAGGAGCTCTGGAAACACCATATATTTT.